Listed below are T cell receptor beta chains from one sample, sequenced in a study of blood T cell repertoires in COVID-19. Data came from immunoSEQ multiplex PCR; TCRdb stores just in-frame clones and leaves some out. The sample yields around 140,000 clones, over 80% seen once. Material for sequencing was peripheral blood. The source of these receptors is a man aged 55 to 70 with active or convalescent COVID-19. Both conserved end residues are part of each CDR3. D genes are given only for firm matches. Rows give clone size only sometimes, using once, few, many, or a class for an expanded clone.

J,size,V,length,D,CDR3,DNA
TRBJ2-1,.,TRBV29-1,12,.,CSVVMGHSEQFF,TGCAGCGTTGTCATGGGGCATTCTGAGCAGTTCTTC
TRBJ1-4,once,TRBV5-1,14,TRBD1,CASSLEGAEEKLFF,TGCGCCAGCAGCTTGGAGGGGGCTGAAGAAAAACTGTTTTTT
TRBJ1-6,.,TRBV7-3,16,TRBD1,CASSYAGTGGYSPLHF,TGTGCCAGCAGCTATGCCGGGACAGGGGGTTATTCACCCCTCCACTTT
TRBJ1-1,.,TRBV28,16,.,CASSYPPKTGNTEAFF,TGTGCCAGCAGTTATCCACCCAAAACAGGAAACACTGAAGCTTTCTTT
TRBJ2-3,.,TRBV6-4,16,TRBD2,CASSGGGQGDTDTQYF,TGTGCCAGCAGTGGGGGAGGGCAAGGGGACACAGATACGCAGTATTTT
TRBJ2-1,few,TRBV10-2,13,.,CASSPQRVHEQFF,TGCGCCAGCAGCCCCCAACGCGTCCATGAGCAGTTCTTC
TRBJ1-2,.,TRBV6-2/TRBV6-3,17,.,CASSSPSRTERAYGYTF,TGTGCCAGCAGCTCCCCATCGCGGACAGAAAGGGCCTATGGCTACACCTTC
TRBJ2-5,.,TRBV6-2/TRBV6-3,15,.,CASSYSGQRWETQYF,TGTGCCAGCAGTTACTCGGGACAACGTTGGGAGACCCAGTACTTC
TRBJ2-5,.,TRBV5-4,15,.,CASSLDGSYQETQYF,TGTGCCAGCAGCTTAGACGGGAGTTACCAAGAGACCCAGTACTTC
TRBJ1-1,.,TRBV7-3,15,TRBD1,CASSPQGASNTEAFF,TGTGCCAGCAGTCCACAGGGGGCCTCGAACACTGAAGCTTTCTTT
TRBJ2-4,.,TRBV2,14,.,CASLKGGDQNIQYF,TGTGCCAGCCTAAAAGGCGGGGACCAGAACATTCAGTACTTC
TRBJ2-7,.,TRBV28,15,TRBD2,CATTVPLAGRYEQYF,TGTGCCACCACCGTACCCTTAGCGGGACGTTACGAGCAGTACTTC
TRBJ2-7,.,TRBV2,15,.,CASSEKGGDGYEQYF,TGTGCCAGCAGTGAAAAAGGCGGAGACGGCTACGAGCAGTACTTC
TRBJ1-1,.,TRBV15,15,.,CATSRDLREATEAFF,TGTGCCACCAGCAGAGATCTGCGGGAGGCCACTGAAGCTTTCTTT
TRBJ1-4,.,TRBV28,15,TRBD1,CASSSHRGANEKLFF,TGTGCCAGCAGTTCTCACAGGGGTGCCAATGAAAAACTGTTTTTT
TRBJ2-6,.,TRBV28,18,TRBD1,CASSRTGLHSLGANVLTF,TGTGCCAGCAGCCGGACAGGCCTACATTCCCTTGGGGCCAACGTCCTGACTTTC
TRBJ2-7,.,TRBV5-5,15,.,CASSSSGMSSYEQYF,TGTGCCAGCAGCAGTTCCGGGATGAGCTCCTACGAGCAGTACTTC
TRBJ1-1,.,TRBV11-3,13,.,CASSLGRGTEAFF,TGTGCCAGCAGCTTAGGACGGGGAACTGAAGCTTTCTTT
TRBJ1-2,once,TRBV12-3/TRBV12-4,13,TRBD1,CASTKQGAGGYTF,TGTGCCAGCACCAAACAGGGGGCGGGTGGCTACACCTTC
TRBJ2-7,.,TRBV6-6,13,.,CASSGQGGNEQYF,TGTGCCAGCAGCGGACAGGGAGGGAACGAGCAGTACTTC
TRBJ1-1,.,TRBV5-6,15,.,CASSLGEVVGTEAFF,TGTGCCAGCAGCTTGGGGGAGGTGGTGGGCACTGAAGCTTTCTTT
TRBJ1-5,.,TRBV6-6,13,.,CASTQGSNQPQHF,TGTGCCAGCACGCAGGGCAGCAATCAGCCCCAGCATTTT
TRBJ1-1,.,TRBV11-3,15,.,CASSVGIRLNTEAFF,TGTGCCAGCAGCGTCGGGATTAGACTGAACACTGAAGCTTTCTTT
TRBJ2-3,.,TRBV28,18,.,CASSRQSFRLGGTDTQYF,TGTGCCAGCAGTAGGCAGTCCTTCAGATTGGGAGGCACAGATACGCAGTATTTT
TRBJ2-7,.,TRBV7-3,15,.,CASSPRAGATHEQYF,TGTGCCAGCAGCCCCCGTGCGGGGGCGACCCACGAGCAGTACTTC
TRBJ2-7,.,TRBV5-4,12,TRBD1,CATEDRGGEQYF,TGTGCCACCGAGGACAGGGGGGGCGAGCAGTACTTC
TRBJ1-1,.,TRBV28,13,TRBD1,CASTRGLNTEAFF,TGTGCCAGCACGAGGGGGCTGAACACTGAAGCTTTCTTT